A selection of T cell receptor beta chains follows, all from one sample in a study of shared clonotypes between healthy human individuals. The protocol was immunoSEQ multiplex PCR, while the TCRdb copy is restricted to in-frame clones and leaves out a portion. The table shows about 2.4 million clones, with 80% to 95% occurring only once. The source material was naive CD4+ T cells from PBMCs. The receptors originated from a man aged 18 to 29 in good health. Some clones in this sample may be carry-over from other donors' samples. CDR3s include the opening cysteine and the closing phenylalanine or tryptophan. Each record gives: V gene, CDR3 length, J gene, D gene, clone size, CDR3 DNA, CDR3 protein. A D gene is named only where the DNA matches it firmly. The listing skips clone size in some rows; elsewhere it reads once, few, many or a size class.

TRBV5-1,16,TRBJ2-3,TRBD2,.,TGCGCCAGCAGCTTGTTGACTAGCGGGCCCACAGATACGCAGTATTTT,CASSLLTSGPTDTQYF
TRBV5-1,14,TRBJ2-7,TRBD1,.,TGCGCCAGCAGCTTCGGACAGGGCTCCTACGAGCAGTACTTC,CASSFGQGSYEQYF
TRBV2,14,TRBJ2-4,TRBD1,.,TGTGCCAGCCATGGTCAGGGGGTGTCTAGCATTCAGTACTTC,CASHGQGVSSIQYF
TRBV6-4,14,TRBJ2-3,TRBD1,.,TGTGCCAGCAAAGAGCAGGGGGCATCAGATACGCAGTATTTT,CASKEQGASDTQYF
TRBV7-2,17,TRBJ1-3,.,.,TGTGCCAGCAGCTTGAAATTTGACAGGACGGGGGGAAACACCATATATTTT,CASSLKFDRTGGNTIYF
TRBV11-1,17,TRBJ2-3,.,.,TGTGCCAGCAGCTTAGTGGGGGGCTGGATGAACACAGATACGCAGTATTTT,CASSLVGGWMNTDTQYF
TRBV5-6,14,TRBJ1-1,.,.,TGTGCCAGCAGCCAGGGACGGGGTTTAACTGAAGCTTTCTTT,CASSQGRGLTEAFF
TRBV27,15,TRBJ2-3,.,.,TGTGCCAGCAGTTCCGCGCCAGGGTACACAGATACGCAGTATTTT,CASSSAPGYTDTQYF
TRBV6-5,14,TRBJ1-1,.,.,TGTGCCAGCAGTTACTCATACGTGAACACTGAAGCTTTCTTT,CASSYSYVNTEAFF
TRBV6-1,17,TRBJ1-5,.,.,TGTGCCAGCAGTGAGGAGCCAGGAGGCATTGGCAATCAGCCCCAGCATTTT,CASSEEPGGIGNQPQHF
TRBV9,18,TRBJ1-3,TRBD1,.,TGTGCCAGCAGCGTAGGGGACAGACTCCAGCTCTCTGGAAACACCATATATTTT,CASSVGDRLQLSGNTIYF
TRBV27,14,TRBJ2-7,TRBD1,.,TGTGCCAGCAGTTTCCGCAGGGGGCCTTCCGAGCAGTACTTC,CASSFRRGPSEQYF
TRBV19,15,TRBJ1-1,TRBD1,.,TGTGCCAGTAGTATCCGCCGACAGGGTGGCACTGAAGCTTTCTTT,CASSIRRQGGTEAFF
TRBV6-1,14,TRBJ2-1,.,.,TGTGCCAGCAAAGGGGGAAGCTCCTACAATGAGCAGTTCTTC,CASKGGSSYNEQFF
TRBV5-1,13,TRBJ2-5,TRBD2,.,TGCGCCAGCAGCGACACTAGCGGGGAGACCCAGTACTTC,CASSDTSGETQYF
TRBV4-1,14,TRBJ2-7,TRBD1,.,TGCGCCAGCAGCCATTACCGGGACAGGGACGAGCAGTACTTC,CASSHYRDRDEQYF
TRBV18,17,TRBJ1-3,.,.,TGTGCCAGCTCACCAATCGGCCCGGTCCCTTCTGGAAACACCATATATTTT,CASSPIGPVPSGNTIYF
TRBV5-1,13,TRBJ1-4,.,few,TGCGCCAGCAGCGGGCAGCATAATGAAAAACTGTTTTTT,CASSGQHNEKLFF
TRBV7-8,18,TRBJ1-1,.,.,TGTGCCAGCAGCTTACGACAGGCAGTGCCCTACTTGAACACTGAAGCTTTCTTT,CASSLRQAVPYLNTEAFF
TRBV28,15,TRBJ2-2,.,.,TGTGCCAGCAGTTTATTCCGTACCCAGACCGGGGAGCTGTTTTTT,CASSLFRTQTGELFF